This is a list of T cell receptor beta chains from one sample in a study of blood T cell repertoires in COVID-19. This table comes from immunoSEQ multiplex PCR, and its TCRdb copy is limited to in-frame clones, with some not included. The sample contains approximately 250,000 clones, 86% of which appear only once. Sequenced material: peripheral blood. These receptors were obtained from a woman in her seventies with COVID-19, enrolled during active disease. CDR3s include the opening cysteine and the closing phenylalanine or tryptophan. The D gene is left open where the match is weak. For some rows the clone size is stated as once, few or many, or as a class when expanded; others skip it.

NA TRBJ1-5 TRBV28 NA CASSRTEANQPQHF TGTGCCAGCAGTAGGACAGAAGCGAATCAGCCCCAGCATTTT
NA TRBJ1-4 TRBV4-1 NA CASSLTGGEKLFF TGCGCCAGCAGCCTCACGGGGGGAGAAAAACTGTTTTTT
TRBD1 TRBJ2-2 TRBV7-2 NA CASSLVGTANTGELFF TGTGCCAGCAGCTTGGTGGGGACAGCTAACACCGGGGAGCTGTTTTTT
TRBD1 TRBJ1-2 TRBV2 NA CASSWDRVNYGYTF TGTGCCAGCTCCTGGGACAGGGTCAACTATGGCTACACCTTC
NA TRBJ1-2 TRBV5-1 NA CASSLVTGDGYTF TGCGCCAGCAGCTTGGTGACAGGCGATGGCTACACCTTC
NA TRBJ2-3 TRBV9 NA CASSLGGNTDTQYF TGTGCCAGCAGCCTTGGGGGGAACACAGATACGCAGTATTTT
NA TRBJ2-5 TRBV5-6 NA CASSLRPGETQYF TGTGCCAGCAGCCTTCGACCAGGGGAGACCCAGTACTTC
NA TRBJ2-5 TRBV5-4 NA CASSSQSGDTGETQYF TGTGCCAGCAGCTCCCAATCGGGGGATACCGGGGAGACCCAGTACTTC
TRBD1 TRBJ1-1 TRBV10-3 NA CAISVGQGSMNTEAFF TGTGCCATCAGTGTCGGACAGGGGTCTATGAACACTGAAGCTTTCTTT
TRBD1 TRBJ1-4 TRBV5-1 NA CASRRDRGNEKLFF TGCGCCAGCAGGAGGGACAGGGGGAATGAAAAACTGTTTTTT
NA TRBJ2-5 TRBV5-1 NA CASSSSDQRETQYF TGCGCCAGCAGCTCTTCGGACCAGCGGGAGACCCAGTACTTC
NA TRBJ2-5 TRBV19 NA CASRGAAETQYF TGTGCCAGCCGTGGGGCGGCAGAGACCCAGTACTTC
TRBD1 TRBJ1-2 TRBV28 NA CASRPSTGGIYGYTF TGTGCCAGCAGACCCTCGACAGGGGGGATCTATGGCTACACCTTC
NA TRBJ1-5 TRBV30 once CAWSVPGGSNQPQHF TGTGCCTGGAGTGTACCGGGGGGCAGCAATCAGCCCCAGCATTTT
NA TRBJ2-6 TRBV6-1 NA CASSGGRVLITGANVLTF TGTGCCAGCAGTGGAGGCCGGGTCCTTATCACTGGGGCCAACGTCCTGACTTTC
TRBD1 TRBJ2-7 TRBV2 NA CASEGQFYEQYF TGTGCCAGTGAGGGACAGTTCTACGAGCAGTACTTC
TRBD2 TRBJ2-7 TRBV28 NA CASTTRAGIYEQYF TGTGCCAGCACCACTAGAGCGGGGATCTACGAGCAGTACTTC
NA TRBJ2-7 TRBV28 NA CASNRQDTYEQYF TGTGCCAGCAATCGACAGGATACCTACGAGCAGTACTTC
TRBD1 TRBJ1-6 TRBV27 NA CASRYAGTGDNSPLHF TGTGCCAGCAGATACGCCGGGACAGGGGATAATTCACCCCTCCACTTT
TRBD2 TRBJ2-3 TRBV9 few CASNSRGVTDTQYF TGTGCCAGCAACTCGCGGGGGGTAACAGATACGCAGTATTTT
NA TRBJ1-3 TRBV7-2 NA CASSFWPGASGNTIYF TGTGCCAGCAGCTTCTGGCCAGGGGCCTCTGGAAACACCATATATTTT
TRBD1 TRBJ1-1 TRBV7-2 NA CASSLGQFVTEAFF TGTGCCAGCAGCTTGGGACAGTTCGTCACTGAAGCTTTCTTT
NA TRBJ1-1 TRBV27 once CATGGPLTEAFF TGTGCCACCGGGGGGCCGTTGACTGAAGCTTTCTTT
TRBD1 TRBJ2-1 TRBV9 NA CASSVEGGTGGHNEQFF TGTGCCAGCAGCGTAGAGGGCGGGACAGGGGGCCACAATGAGCAGTTCTTC
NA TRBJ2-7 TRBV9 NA CASSPPGLPFEQYF TGTGCCAGCAGCCCTCCGGGACTCCCCTTCGAGCAGTACTTC
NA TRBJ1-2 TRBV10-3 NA CAISEPGRKGYTF TGTGCCATCAGTGAGCCAGGGAGGAAGGGCTACACCTTC
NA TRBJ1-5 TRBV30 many CAWSNLGGVRHF TGTGCCTGGAGTAACCTAGGCGGAGTCCGGCATTTT
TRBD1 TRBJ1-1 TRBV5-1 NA CASSLGEGANTEAFF TGCGCCAGCAGCTTGGGAGAGGGGGCGAACACTGAAGCTTTCTTT
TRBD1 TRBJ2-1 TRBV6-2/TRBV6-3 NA CASSQGQTYNEQFF TGTGCCAGCAGTCAGGGACAGACTTACAATGAGCAGTTCTTC
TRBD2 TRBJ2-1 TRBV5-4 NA CASSSAGDYNEQFF TGTGCCAGCAGCTCGGCGGGGGACTACAATGAGCAGTTCTTC
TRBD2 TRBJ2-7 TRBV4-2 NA CASSQDSAGGSYEQYF TGTGCCAGCAGCCAAGACTCCGCGGGGGGCTCCTACGAGCAGTACTTC
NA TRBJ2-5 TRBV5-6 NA CASRYLSVQETQYF TGTGCCAGCAGATATTTATCGGTACAAGAGACCCAGTACTTC
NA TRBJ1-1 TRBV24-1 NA CAAPGENTEAFF TGTGCCGCCCCCGGGGAGAACACTGAAGCTTTCTTT
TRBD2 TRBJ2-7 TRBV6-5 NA CASAPTGTSGYEQYF TGTGCCAGCGCTCCTACCGGGACTAGCGGCTACGAGCAGTACTTC
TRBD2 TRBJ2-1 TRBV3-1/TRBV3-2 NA CASSSPVAGGREQFF TGTGCCAGCAGCTCCCCGGTAGCGGGGGGGCGTGAGCAGTTCTTC
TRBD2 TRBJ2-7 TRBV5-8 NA CASSFGLAGTGRPYEQYF TGTGCCAGCAGCTTCGGACTAGCGGGGACGGGCCGCCCCTACGAGCAGTACTTC
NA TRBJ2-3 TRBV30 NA CAWSDGAAGDTQYF TGTGCCTGGAGTGACGGGGCGGCGGGGGATACGCAGTATTTT
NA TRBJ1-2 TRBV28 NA CASRPVGPYGYTF TGTGCCAGCAGGCCCGTGGGGCCTTATGGCTACACCTTC
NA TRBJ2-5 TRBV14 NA CASSPFAGIREETQYF TGTGCCAGCAGCCCCTTTGCGGGGATCCGGGAAGAGACCCAGTACTTC
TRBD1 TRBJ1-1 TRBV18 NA CASSPGQGPGTEAFF TGTGCCAGCTCCCCGGGACAGGGGCCGGGGACTGAAGCTTTCTTT
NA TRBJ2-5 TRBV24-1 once CATSDSYQETQYF TGTGCCACCAGTGATTCGTACCAAGAGACCCAGTACTTC
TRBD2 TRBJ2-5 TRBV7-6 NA CASSDRSGGPRETQYF TGTGCCAGCAGCGACAGAAGCGGGGGTCCCCGGGAGACCCAGTACTTC
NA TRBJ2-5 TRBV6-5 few CASRPLPGQQETQYF TGTGCCAGCAGGCCTCTTCCCGGACAGCAAGAGACCCAGTACTTC
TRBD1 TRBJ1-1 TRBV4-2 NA CASSFRTGGPMNTEAFF TGTGCCAGCAGCTTCCGGACAGGGGGCCCTATGAACACTGAAGCTTTCTTT
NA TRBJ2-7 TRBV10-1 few CASSETAPLPHRISYEQYF TGCGCCAGCAGTGAGACCGCACCCCTACCTCACAGGATTTCCTACGAGCAGTACTTC
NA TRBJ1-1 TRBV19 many CASSEGWSTEAFF TGTGCCAGTAGTGAGGGCTGGAGCACTGAAGCTTTCTTT
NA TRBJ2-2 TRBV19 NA CASSMSRGGSTGELFF TGTGCCAGTAGTATGTCGAGAGGAGGTAGTACCGGGGAGCTGTTTTTT
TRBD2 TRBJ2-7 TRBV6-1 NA CASSDRTSGGYEQYF TGTGCCAGCAGTGATCGGACTAGCGGGGGCTACGAGCAGTACTTC
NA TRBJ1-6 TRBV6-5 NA CASSPGGVTGSPLHF TGTGCCAGCAGCCCCGGCGGGGTAACGGGGTCACCCCTCCACTTT
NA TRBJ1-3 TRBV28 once CASSSTGLGNTIYF TGTGCCAGCAGTTCAACAGGGCTTGGAAACACCATATATTTT
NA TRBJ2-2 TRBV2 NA CASSVIETGELFF TGTGCCAGCAGCGTCATTGAGACCGGGGAGCTGTTTTTT
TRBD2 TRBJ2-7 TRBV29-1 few CSVTLAGGPTYEQYF TGCAGCGTAACCCTAGCGGGGGGCCCGACCTACGAGCAGTACTTC
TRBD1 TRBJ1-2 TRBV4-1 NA CASSPGQGYGYTF TGCGCCAGCAGCCCGGGACAGGGTTACGGCTACACCTTC
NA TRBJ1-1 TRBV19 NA CASSIVFFLRGTNTEAFF TGTGCCAGTAGTATAGTGTTTTTTTTACGGGGGACGAACACTGAAGCTTTCTTT
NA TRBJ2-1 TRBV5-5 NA CASSLESSYNEQFF TGTGCCAGCAGCTTGGAATCCAGCTACAATGAGCAGTTCTTC
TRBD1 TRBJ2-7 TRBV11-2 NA CASSRQGVGYEQYF TGTGCCAGCAGCCGACAGGGGGTCGGGTACGAGCAGTACTTC
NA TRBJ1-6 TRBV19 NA CASSLTIGEPPLHF TGTGCCAGTAGCCTCACCATCGGGGAGCCACCCCTCCACTTT
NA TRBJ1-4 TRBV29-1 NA CSVGAGVEKLFF TGCAGCGTCGGTGCCGGGGTTGAAAAACTGTTTTTT
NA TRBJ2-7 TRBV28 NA CASRRAYEQYF TGTGCCAGCAGGCGGGCCTACGAGCAGTACTTC
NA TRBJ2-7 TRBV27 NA CASSSGRGGSVSEQYF TGTGCCAGCAGTTCGGGCAGGGGTGGATCTGTCTCCGAGCAGTACTTC